This T cell receptor (beta chain) was sequenced during a study of cytomegalovirus exposure and HLA in healthy donors. Whole-study findings and limits: Cytomegalovirus association was assigned to more than 150 TCR beta chains. It was reported that TCR beta sequences correctly inferred the HLA-A and HLA-B alleles for most subjects. For TCR beta chains, V- and J-gene trimming was later linked to a missense DCLRE1C variant.

CDR3 length: 9 amino acids. Germline CDR1 LNHDA, CDR2 SQIVND (reference sequence). Deletions cut 9 bases from V and 6 bases from J, with 5 bases between. In this sample, this clone turned up a few times. Its matching antigen is unknown. The study ran its PCR with 60 Vbeta and 13 Jbeta primers. In the authors' methods: Later analysis identified 80 million to 90 million unique TCR beta chains, roughly 11 million shared. Libraries were prepared by immunoSEQ multiplex PCR; TCRdb keeps only in-frame clonotypes and omits some of them. The D gene and trimming were derived from the DNA, and the V and J assignments and clone size from that table. The profile covers fewer than 95,000 clones, with about 69% appearing a single time and more than 15% taken by the ten largest.

This rearrangement joins TRBV19 to TRBJ1-2; D gene ambiguous. This TCR was sampled from a woman between 40 and 50 years old in good health and CMV-seropositive. Sequencing was carried out using PBMCs. The CDR3 sequence is CARTHGYTF. In nucleotides, the CDR3 is TGTGCCAGGACTCATGGCTACACCTTC. Supplemented by reference TRBV19 and TRBJ1-2, the full variable domain reads DGGITQSPKYLFRKEGQNVTLSCEQNLNHDAMYWYRQDPGQGLRLIYYSQIVNDFQKGDIAEGYSVSREKKESFPLTVTSAQKNPTAFYLCARTHGYTFGSGTRLTVV.